This TCR beta chain was sequenced in a study of blood T cell repertoires in COVID-19. Study information: Sites across the United States, Italy and Spain contributed samples from acute and convalescent COVID-19. T cells, B-cell-depleted T cells, or PBMCs provided the cDNA or gDNA that served as material.

V was clipped by 5 bases and J by 7 bases; unmatched bases: 4. The CDR3 is 13 residues long. Per the germline V gene, CDR1 is SGHTA and CDR2 is FQGNSA. Authors' data handling: Scientists estimated how many nucleated cells there were by amplifying reference gene primers. The protocol was immunoSEQ multiplex PCR, while the TCRdb copy is restricted to in-frame clones and leaves out a portion. V and J calls plus clone size are reproduced from that table; the DNA served to infer D and trimming. The repertoire has over 250,000 clones, 83% of them found once; the top ten carry 8% to 9.5%. The chain combines TRBV7-2 with TRBJ1-4, with 7 bases matching TRBD1. Sequences were obtained from peripheral blood. The source of this sequence is a woman aged 45-60 years who had recovered from COVID-19. This chain's CDR3 is CASSRDSGEKLFF. CDR3 coding DNA: TGTGCCAGCAGCAGGGACAGCGGTGAAAAACTGTTTTTT.